This T cell receptor (beta chain) stems from a study of PD-1 blockade in classical Hodgkin lymphoma. Study at large: Patients received nivolumab 3 mg/kg intravenously every 2 weeks. Study-wide results and limits: Exclusion was applied to patients who started nivolumab under 1 year after ASCT.

Indicated time point: cycle 4 day 1 (C4D1), after 6 weeks of nivolumab. Relapse after autologous stem cell transplantation occurred in every patient, and brentuximab vedotin exposure varied. Here immunoSEQ multiplex PCR was the method, and the copy in TCRdb shows in-frame clones only, minus some. Of over 60,000 clones listed, under 95% are singletons. Trimming removed 0 bases at V and 2 bases at J, with 11 bases between. Germline V gene data show CDR1 as MNHNS and CDR2 as SASEGT. CDR3 length: 17 residues. Turning to this clone: Its antigen is as yet unknown.

This TCR came from a human donor with classical Hodgkin lymphoma. The rearrangement links TRBV6-1 to TRBJ2-6; D remains unclear. Sample: peripheral blood mononuclear cells (PBMCs), taken before the fourth cycle of nivolumab. This CDR3 is CASSEALEATGANVLTF. The CDR3 DNA reads as TGTGCCAGCAGTGAAGCGCTAGAAGCTACTGGGGCCAACGTCCTGACTTTC.